Listed here are 24 T cell receptor beta chains from one sample, sequenced in a study of T cells after posttransplantation cyclophosphamide. Clones were sequenced by immunoSEQ multiplex PCR, and TCRdb holds only the in-frame ones, with some missing. The sample shows 66,000 or so clones, around 93% of them seen only once. Sequenced material: PBMCs. The receptor set was obtained from a woman in her twenties or thirties in good health and a related stem cell transplant donor.

The gene calls are TRBV7-8 and TRBJ2-1; D is possibly TRBD1 or TRBD2 (5 bases each). Germline assignment: CDR1 SGHVS and CDR2 FQNEAQ. The V end was cut by 4 bases, the J end by 12 bases, with 16 bases between. This CDR3 is 13 amino acids long. CDR3 protein: CASSSGPRRVQFF. The DNA for the CDR3 is TGTGCCAGCAGCTCGGGGCCGAGAAGGGTGCAGTTCTTC. The complete variable domain, with remaining parts taken from reference TRBV7-8 and TRBJ2-1, reads GAGVSQSPRYKVAKRGQDVALRCDPISGHVSLFWYQQALGQGPEFLTYFQNEAQLDKSGLPSDRFFAERPEGSVSTLKIQRTQQEDSAVYLCASSSGPRRVQFFGPGTRLTVL.

The V call is TRBV5-6, the J call TRBJ1-5; possibly TRBD1 for D (5 bases). This CDR3 has 15 residues. V lost 2 bases, J lost 4 bases, and 13 bases lay in between. Looked up from germline, CDR1 is SGHDT and CDR2 is YYEEEE. CDR3 protein: CASSLRGVQNQPQHF. In DNA, the CDR3 is TGTGCCAGCAGCTTACGAGGGGTCCAGAATCAGCCCCAGCATTTT. The variable domain in full, with the rest retrieved from reference TRBV5-6 and TRBJ1-5, is DAGVTQSPTHLIKTRGQQVTLRCSPKSGHDTVSWYQQALGQGPQFIFQYYEEEERQRGNFPDRFSGHQFPNYSSELNVNALLLGDSALYLCASSLRGVQNQPQHFGDGTRLSIL.

The V gene is TRBV4-3, the J gene TRBJ1-3; D is ambiguous. Germline CDR1 reads LGHNA; CDR2 reads YSLEER. V was shortened by 0 bases and J by 4 bases, with 13 bases between the two germline ends. The CDR3 length is 16 residues. CDR3 loop: CASSQDSSRLGNTIYF. The CDR3 DNA reads TGCGCCAGCAGCCAAGATTCTTCCAGGCTCGGAAACACCATATATTTT.

CDR3 sequence: CASSLDQGGYTF. The CDR3 DNA reads as TGTGCCAGCTCCCTAGACCAAGGTGGCTACACCTTC. The chain links TRBV18 to TRBJ1-2; D is uncertain. Looked up from germline, CDR1 is KGHSH and CDR2 is LQKENI. Trimming removed 6 bases at V and 7 bases at J, with 12 bases between. The CDR3 length is 12 residues.

This chain links TRBV21-1 with TRBJ1-5; the DNA was not compared with TRBD1, the D call given in the table. TRBV21-1 is designated a pseudogene. This CDR3 spans 18 amino acids. This CDR3 reads CASSKQRQGLYKGQPQHF. CDR3 in DNA: TGTGCCAGCAGCAAACAAAGGCAGGGGTTATATAAGGGTCAGCCCCAGCATTTT.

This clone has more than one count but fewer than ten. V usage is TRBV6-4 and J usage is TRBJ2-2, with 13 nucleotides matching TRBD2. Losses at the gene ends were 5 bases for V and 7 bases for J; bases not matched to a gene: 7. The germline V gene encodes CDR1 MRHNA and CDR2 SNTAGT. The CDR3 covers 16 residues. In DNA, the CDR3 is TGTGCCAGCAGTCCCGGGACTAGCGGGGACTTCGGGGAGCTGTTTTTT. As protein: CASSPGTSGDFGELFF.

The rearrangement joins TRBV15 to TRBJ1-1, with 9 bases fitting TRBD1. V gave up 1 base and J gave up 1 base; unmatched junction bases: 10. Germline-derived CDR1 and CDR2 are LNHNV and YYDKDF (reference sequence). The CDR3 spans 18 residues. CDR3 sequence reads: CATSRGESRTGANTEAFF. The CDR3 nucleotides are TGTGCCACCAGCAGAGGGGAGTCCAGGACAGGGGCGAACACTGAAGCTTTCTTT.

The rearrangement uses TRBV2 and TRBJ1-1; tentatively, D is TRBD1 (6 bases). Trimming shortened V by 1 base and J by 1 base, and 10 bases separated the two germline ends. Germline V gene lookup returns CDR1 SNHLY and CDR2 FYNNEI. This CDR3 region has 15 residues. This chain's CDR3 is CASSEEGHENTEAFF. The CDR3, as DNA: TGTGCCAGCAGTGAAGAGGGACACGAGAACACTGAAGCTTTCTTT.

The CDR3 bases are TGTGCCACCAGCAGCCGCCGGGACTATCGGGAGACCCAGTACTTC. This encodes CATSSRRDYRETQYF. The chain has TRBV15 and TRBJ2-5; 7 bases line up with TRBD2. Trimming cost V 3 bases and J 5 bases; bases outside gene matches: 9. Germline values: CDR1 LNHNV, CDR2 YYDKDF (reference sequence). The CDR3 is 15 amino acids.

This clone was seen a handful of times. This chain connects TRBV11-3 to TRBJ2-2; D is perhaps TRBD2 (5 bases). V lost 5 bases, J lost 1 base, and 5 bases lay in between. Germline loops: CDR1 SGHNT, CDR2 YENEEA. The CDR3 is 13 residues long. CDR3 loop: CASSSGNTGELFF. DNA for the CDR3: TGTGCCAGCAGCAGCGGGAACACCGGGGAGCTGTTTTTT.

The gene calls are TRBV4-3 and TRBJ2-7; a possible D gene is TRBD2 (6 bases). V gave up 5 bases and J gave up 2 bases, with 16 bases separating them. The CDR3 totals 15 residues. Germline V CDR1 and CDR2: LGHNA, YSLEER. The CDR3 protein is CASSVRDSGPYEQYF. Here the CDR3 DNA reads TGCGCCAGCAGCGTCCGGGACTCAGGGCCCTACGAGCAGTACTTC.

The chain recombines TRBV18 with TRBJ2-2; the D gene could be TRBD1 or TRBD2 (6 bases each). Trimming cost V 6 bases and J 4 bases, with 15 bases left between them. The CDR3 runs to 15 residues. CDR1 and CDR2 (germline): KGHSH, LQKENI. The chain's CDR3 is CASSSGAGGTGELFF. The CDR3 bases are TGTGCCAGCTCGTCAGGGGCCGGGGGCACCGGGGAGCTGTTTTTT. Together with reference TRBV18 and TRBJ2-2, the CDR3 gives the full variable domain: NAGVMQNPRHLVRRRGQEARLRCSPMKGHSHVYWYRQLPEEGLKFMVYLQKENIIDESGMPKERFSAEFPKEGPSILRIQQVVRGDSAAYFCASSSGAGGTGELFFGEGSRLTVL.

The rearrangement uses TRBV6-1 and TRBJ2-7; D gene unclear. V was clipped by 8 bases and J by 0 bases, with 17 bases between them. The germline CDR1 and CDR2 sequences are MNHNS and SASEGT. This CDR3 comprises 15 residues. CDR3 coding DNA: TGTGCCAGCTCCATCCTCCCTGAGAGCTCCTACGAGCAGTACTTC. This gives the protein CASSILPESSYEQYF.

The chain carries TRBV19 and TRBJ2-5, with a weak D call TRBD1 (6 bases). V lost 5 bases to trimming and J lost 4 bases, with 11 bases between them. The CDR3 totals 13 residues. The germline V gene encodes CDR1 LNHDA and CDR2 SQIVND (reference sequence). The CDR3 here is CASSPGDGETQYF. CDR3 nucleotides: TGTGCCAGTAGTCCAGGGGACGGAGAGACCCAGTACTTC.

The gene calls are TRBV7-2 and TRBJ1-4; TRBD1 might be the D (5 bases). Germline V gene data show CDR1 as SGHTA and CDR2 as FQGNSA. This CDR3 contains 14 residues. V lost 2 bases and J 7 bases, leaving 11 bases between the germline ends. The CDR3, as DNA: TGTGCCAGCAGCTTACAGGGTTCGGGTGAAAAACTGTTTTTT. Protein: CASSLQGSGEKLFF.

This sequence joins TRBV19 and TRBJ1-1; 7 bases line up with TRBD1. The CDR3 consists of 14 residues. The J segment lost 8 bases and the V segment lost 6 bases, leaving 12 bases of the junction unmatched. Per germline, CDR1 LNHDA and CDR2 SQIVND (reference sequence). CDR3 sequence: CASSILEGAPEAFF. The CDR3 DNA follows: TGTGCCAGTAGCATTTTAGAGGGGGCTCCCGAAGCTTTCTTT.

The chain recombines TRBV19 with TRBJ1-2; possible D gene TRBD1, 6 bases. CDR3 length: 13 residues. Germline CDR1 LNHDA, CDR2 SQIVND (reference sequence). The germline V and J ends were trimmed by 4 bases and 8 bases, with 14 bases remaining between them. CDR3 sequence (DNA): TGTGCCAGTAGTAGCGGACAGATGCGGGGCTACACCTTC. This encodes CASSSGQMRGYTF.

The chain has TRBV30 and TRBJ1-5, with a weak D call TRBD1 (6 bases). This CDR3 has 15 amino acids. The V and J ends lost 0 bases and 4 bases respectively, with 13 bases between them. Germline loops: CDR1 GTSNPN, CDR2 SVGIG (reference sequence). The CDR3 DNA follows: TGTGCCTGGAGTGTACGGGGGAGGGGGAATCAGCCCCAGCATTTT. Its protein is CAWSVRGRGNQPQHF.

The J gene is TRBJ2-6, the V gene TRBV27; 12 bases fit TRBD1. The CDR3 length is 17 residues. V was pared by 5 bases and J by 2 bases, with 4 bases of the junction left unmatched. Germline V gene data show CDR1 as MNHEY and CDR2 as SMNVEV (reference sequence). CDR3 in amino acids: CASSPGQGAPGANVLTF. The CDR3 coding sequence is TGTGCCAGCAGTCCGGGACAGGGGGCGCCTGGGGCCAACGTCCTGACTTTC.

The CDR3 protein is CASSPRSRGDTEAFF. CDR3 in DNA: TGTGCCAGCTCACCCCGAAGCAGGGGGGACACTGAAGCTTTCTTT. The chain uses TRBV18 and TRBJ1-1, with 7 bases aligning to TRBD1. CDR1 and CDR2 from the germline V gene are KGHSH and LQKENI. Losses at the gene ends were 3 bases for V and 3 bases for J; bases not matched to a gene: 7. The CDR3 covers 15 residues.

A remark on this clone: Different DNA sequences within this sample yield the same CDR3. The rearrangement joins TRBV18 to TRBJ2-7; perhaps TRBD1 as D (6 bases). The germline V gene has CDR1 KGHSH and CDR2 LQKENI. V was pared by 3 bases and J by 3 bases, with 12 bases between. CDR3 size: 14 residues. This CDR3 reads CASSPGQGYYEQYF. In DNA form, the CDR3 reads TGTGCCAGCTCACCGGGTCAGGGGTACTACGAGCAGTACTTC.

The CDR3 loop is CASTILGRADQPQHF. The CDR3 coding sequence is TGTGCCAGCACCATTCTTGGACGGGCGGATCAGCCCCAGCATTTT. The chain recombines TRBV5-6 with TRBJ1-5; no definite D call. The ends were cut back, 6 bases at V and 5 bases at J, with 18 bases in the middle. This CDR3 spans 15 amino acids. Germline V lookup: CDR1 SGHDT, CDR2 YYEEEE.

CDR3 residues: CASSETVGNTEAFF. CDR3 sequence (DNA): TGTGCCAGCAGTGAAACCGTCGGGAACACTGAAGCTTTCTTT. The genes are TRBV2 and TRBJ1-1; D is unclear. V lost 2 bases and J lost 1, with 8 bases in between. CDR1 and CDR2 from the germline V gene are SNHLY and FYNNEI. The CDR3 runs to 14 residues.

This chain uses TRBV9 with TRBJ2-2; D may match TRBD1 or TRBD2 (6 bases each). V gave up 4 bases and J gave up 1 base, with 11 bases separating them. CDR1 is SGDLS and CDR2 is YYNGEE in the germline V gene. The CDR3 is 15 residues long. The CDR3 loop is CASSPGAGNTGELFF. The DNA for the CDR3 is TGTGCCAGCAGCCCGGGGGCAGGGAACACCGGGGAGCTGTTTTTT.